A single sample gave rise to the 8 T cell receptor beta chains below, sequenced in a study of tumor and adjacent non-tumor tissue in lung cancer. This sample's RNA came from whole unsorted tissue. More than 3 cm separated this lung sample from the edge of the tumor. The library came from three nested PCR rounds adapted from ARM-PCR protocols. Using its own MiXCR run on the multiplex PCR reads, TCRdb lists one record per CDR3 protein. The sample lists 100,000 or so distinct CDR3 sequences; 65% were seen once. The sequenced sample consisted of distant non-tumor lung tissue. Receptor source: a man younger than 45 with non-small cell lung cancer.

This clonotype was observed many times. V and J are TRBV29-1 and TRBJ1-1; D call uncertain. Trimming left V 7 bases short and J 2 bases short, with 8 bases between. The CDR3 runs to 11 residues. Germline-derived CDR1 and CDR2 are SQVTM and ANQGSEA. The CDR3 is CSATINTEAFF. CDR3 nucleotide sequence: TGCAGCGCCACTATAAACACTGAAGCTTTCTTT.

This clonotype was recorded only once. This sequence may be a read error, since a much larger clone differs from it by one base. CDR3 residues: CSSSLLRVGGTNTGELFF. CDR3 DNA: TGTTCCAGCAGCTTACTCCGGGTTGGGGGTACGAACACCGGGGAGCTGTTTTTT. This rearrangement joins TRBV11-2 to TRBJ2-2, with D possibly being TRBD1 or TRBD2 (5 bases each). Germline V gene lookup returns CDR1 SGHAT and CDR2 FQNNGV. CDR3 length: 18 amino acids.

This clonotype was observed at least ten times. The V call is TRBV5-5, the J call TRBJ2-5; D remains unclear. The length of the CDR3 is 14 residues. V gave up 2 bases and J gave up 1 base, with 9 bases separating them. Looked up from germline, CDR1 is SGHKS and CDR2 is YYEKEE (reference sequence). The CDR3 reads CASSFGSSQETQYF. Here the CDR3 DNA reads TGTGCCAGCAGCTTCGGCAGTAGCCAAGAGACCCAGTACTTC.

About this clonotype itself: This clone may be a read error of a much larger clone one base away. The rearrangement links TRBV11-3 to TRBJ2-1, with 8 bases that match TRBD2. CDR1 is SGHNT and CDR2 is YENEEA in the germline V gene. The CDR3 consists of 18 residues. The ends lost 4 bases at V and 10 bases at J; junction bases unmatched: 21. The CDR3 DNA reads TGTGCCAGCAGCTCGGGGGGGATTAGCGGGCTTCCAGGACACGAGCAGTTCTTC. Protein product: CASSSGGISGLPGHEQFF.

A remark on this clonotype: A read error is likely, as this CDR3 ends without the conserved phenylalanine or tryptophan. The limits of the CDR3 on the DNA are not certain, so only TCRdb's listed CDR3 is given. Here the CDR3 reads CAISDGQHIQPQHY. The chain has TRBV10-3 and TRBJ1-5; the table assigns TRBD1, which was not confirmed against the DNA. The CDR3 comprises 14 residues, both ends counted. The germline gives CDR1 ENHRY, CDR2 SYGVKD.

Details on this clonotype: One junction end does not reproduce the germline sequence, and a read error may be involved. The CDR3, as DNA: TGTGCCGGCAGCTTGGCTTTAGCGGGTGAAGAGACCCAGTACTTC. It is translated as CAGSLALAGEETQYF. J is TRBJ2-5 and V is TRBV5-4; TRBD2 agrees at 7 bases. The CDR3 contains 15 residues. Germline V gene lookup returns CDR1 SGHNT and CDR2 YYREEE (reference sequence).

On this clonotype itself: Compared with germline, one end of the junction differs, possibly owing to a read error. The rearrangement links TRBV10-3 to TRBJ2-2; the D call may be TRBD1 or TRBD2 (5 bases each). Germline V gene sequence: CDR1 ENHRY, CDR2 SYGVKD. The CDR3 loop spans 13 amino acids. For the CDR3, the DNA is TGTGCCATCAGTGAGAAGGACACCGGGGAGCTGTCTTTT. This codes for CAISEKDTGELSF.

The chain recombines TRBV19 with TRBJ2-2; D is unclear. The germline gives CDR1 LNHDA, CDR2 SQIVND (reference sequence). V lost 2 bases, J lost 10 bases, and 17 bases lay in between. The CDR3 runs to 15 residues. As DNA, the CDR3 is TGTGCCAGTAGTATAACGGCCCAGAACAACGTGGAGCTGTTTTTT. Amino acids: CASSITAQNNVELFF.